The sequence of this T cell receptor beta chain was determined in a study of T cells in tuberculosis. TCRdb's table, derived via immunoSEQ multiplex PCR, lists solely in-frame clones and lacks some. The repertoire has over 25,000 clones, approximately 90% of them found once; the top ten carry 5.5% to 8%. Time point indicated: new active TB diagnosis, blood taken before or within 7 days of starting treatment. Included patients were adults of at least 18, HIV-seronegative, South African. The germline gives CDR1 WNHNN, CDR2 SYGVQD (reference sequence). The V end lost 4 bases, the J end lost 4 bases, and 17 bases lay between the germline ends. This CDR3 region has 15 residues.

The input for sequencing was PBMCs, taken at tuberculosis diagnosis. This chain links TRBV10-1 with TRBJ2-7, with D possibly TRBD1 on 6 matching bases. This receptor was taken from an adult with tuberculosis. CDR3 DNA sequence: TGCGCCAGCAGTGGGAACAGGGACCCTCGATACGAGCAGTACTTC. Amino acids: CASSGNRDPRYEQYF.